This TCR beta chain originates from a study of blood T cell repertoires in COVID-19. Study in general: Spain, Italy and the United States supplied samples that represented acute and convalescent COVID-19.

Data came from immunoSEQ multiplex PCR; TCRdb stores just in-frame clones and leaves some out. The repertoire holds about 28,000 clones, nearly 85% seen once, with roughly 15% in the top ten. The CDR3 sequence is 13 residues long. Trimming removed 3 bases from V and 5 bases from J, with 12 bases in between. Germline V gene lookup returns CDR1 SGHKS and CDR2 YYEKEE (reference sequence). Sequencing was performed on peripheral blood. The rearrangement links TRBV5-5 to TRBJ2-7; D possibly corresponds to TRBD2 (5 bases). This receptor was taken from a man between 65 and 85 years old with active COVID-19. CDR3 coding DNA: TGTGCCAGCAGCTGGACCACCGGGAACGAGCAGTACTTC. It codes for CASSWTTGNEQYF.